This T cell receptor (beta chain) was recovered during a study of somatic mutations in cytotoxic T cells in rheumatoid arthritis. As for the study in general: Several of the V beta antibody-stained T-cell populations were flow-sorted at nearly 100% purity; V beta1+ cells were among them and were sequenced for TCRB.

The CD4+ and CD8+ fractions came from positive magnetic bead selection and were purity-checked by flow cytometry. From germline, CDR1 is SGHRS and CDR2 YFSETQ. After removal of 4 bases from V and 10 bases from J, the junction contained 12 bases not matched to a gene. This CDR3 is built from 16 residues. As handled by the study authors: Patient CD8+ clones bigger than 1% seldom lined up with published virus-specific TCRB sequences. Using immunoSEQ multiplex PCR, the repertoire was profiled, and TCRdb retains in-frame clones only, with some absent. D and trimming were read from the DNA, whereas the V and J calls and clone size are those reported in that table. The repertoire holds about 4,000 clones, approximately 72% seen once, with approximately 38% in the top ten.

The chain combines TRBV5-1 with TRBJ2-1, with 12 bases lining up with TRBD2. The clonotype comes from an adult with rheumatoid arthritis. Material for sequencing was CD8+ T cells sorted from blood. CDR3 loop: CASSLEGLAGSGEQFF. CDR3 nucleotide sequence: TGCGCCAGCAGCCTGGAAGGACTAGCGGGGAGTGGAGAGCAGTTCTTC.